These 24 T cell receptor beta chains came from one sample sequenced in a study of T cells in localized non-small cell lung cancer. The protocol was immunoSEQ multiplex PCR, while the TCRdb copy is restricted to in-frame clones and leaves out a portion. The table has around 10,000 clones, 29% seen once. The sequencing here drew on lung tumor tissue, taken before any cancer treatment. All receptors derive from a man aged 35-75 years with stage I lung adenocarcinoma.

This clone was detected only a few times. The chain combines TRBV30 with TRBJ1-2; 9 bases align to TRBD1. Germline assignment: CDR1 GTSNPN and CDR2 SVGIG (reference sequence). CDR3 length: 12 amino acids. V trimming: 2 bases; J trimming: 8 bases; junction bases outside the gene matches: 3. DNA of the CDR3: TGTGCCTGGAGTACAGGGGGCGGAGGCTACACCTTC. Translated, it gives CAWSTGGGGYTF.

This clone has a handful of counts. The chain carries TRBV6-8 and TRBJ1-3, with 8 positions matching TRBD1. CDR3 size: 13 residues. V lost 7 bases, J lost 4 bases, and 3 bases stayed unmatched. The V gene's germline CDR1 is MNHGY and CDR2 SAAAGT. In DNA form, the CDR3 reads TGTGCCAGCATACAGGGGGGAGGAAACACCATATATTTT. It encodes CASIQGGGNTIYF.

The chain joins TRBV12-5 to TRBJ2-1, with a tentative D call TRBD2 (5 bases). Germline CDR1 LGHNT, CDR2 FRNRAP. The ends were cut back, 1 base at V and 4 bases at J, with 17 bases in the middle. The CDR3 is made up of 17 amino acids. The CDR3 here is CASGLGRYVGEYNEQFF. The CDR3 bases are TGTGCTAGTGGTTTGGGACGGTATGTCGGGGAGTACAATGAGCAGTTCTTC.

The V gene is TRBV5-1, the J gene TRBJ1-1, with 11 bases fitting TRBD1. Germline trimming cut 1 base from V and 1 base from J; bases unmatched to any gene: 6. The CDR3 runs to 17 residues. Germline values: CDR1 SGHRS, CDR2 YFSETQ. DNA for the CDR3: TGCGCCAGCAGCTTGAGTGGGGGACAGGGGGAGAACACTGAAGCTTTCTTT. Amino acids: CASSLSGGQGENTEAFF.

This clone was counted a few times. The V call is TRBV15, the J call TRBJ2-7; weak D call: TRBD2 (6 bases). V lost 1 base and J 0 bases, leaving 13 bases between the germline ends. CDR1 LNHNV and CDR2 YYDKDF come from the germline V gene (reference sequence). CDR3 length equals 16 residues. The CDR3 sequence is CATSRGTRGSSYEQYF. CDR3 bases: TGTGCCACCAGCAGAGGCACTCGGGGGAGCTCCTACGAGCAGTACTTC. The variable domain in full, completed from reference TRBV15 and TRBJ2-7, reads DAMVIQNPRYQVTQFGKPVTLSCSQTLNHNVMYWYQQKSSQAPKLLFHYYDKDFNNEADTPDNFQSRRPNTSFCFLDIRSPGLGDTAMYLCATSRGTRGSSYEQYFGPGTRLTVT.

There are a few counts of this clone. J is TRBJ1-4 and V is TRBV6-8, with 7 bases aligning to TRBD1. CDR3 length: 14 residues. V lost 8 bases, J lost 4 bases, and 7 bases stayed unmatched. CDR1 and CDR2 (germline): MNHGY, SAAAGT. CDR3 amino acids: CASLGQVINEKLFF. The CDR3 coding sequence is TGTGCCAGCTTAGGACAGGTCATTAATGAAAAACTGTTTTTT.

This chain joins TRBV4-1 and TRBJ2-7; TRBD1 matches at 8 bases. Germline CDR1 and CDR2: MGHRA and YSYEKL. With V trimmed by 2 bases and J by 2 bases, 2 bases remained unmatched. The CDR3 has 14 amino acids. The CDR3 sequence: CASSQRGQAYEQYF. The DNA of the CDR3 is TGCGCCAGCAGCCAAAGGGGACAGGCCTACGAGCAGTACTTC.

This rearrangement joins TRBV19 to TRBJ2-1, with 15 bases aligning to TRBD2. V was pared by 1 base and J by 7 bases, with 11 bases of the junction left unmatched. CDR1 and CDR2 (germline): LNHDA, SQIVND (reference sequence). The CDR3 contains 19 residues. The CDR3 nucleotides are TGTGCCAGTAGTATAGGCGCGGGACTAGCGGGGGGAGGTTGGAATGAGCAGTTCTTC. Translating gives CASSIGAGLAGGGWNEQFF.

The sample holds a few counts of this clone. CDR3 nucleotides: TGTGCCAGCAGCCCCCCAAGTAAAGGCTATGGCTACACCTTC. This encodes CASSPPSKGYGYTF. J is TRBJ1-2 and V is TRBV11-3; D unresolved. V lost 5 bases, J lost 4 bases, and 14 bases lay in between. The CDR3 has 14 residues. Germline assignment: CDR1 SGHNT and CDR2 YENEEA.

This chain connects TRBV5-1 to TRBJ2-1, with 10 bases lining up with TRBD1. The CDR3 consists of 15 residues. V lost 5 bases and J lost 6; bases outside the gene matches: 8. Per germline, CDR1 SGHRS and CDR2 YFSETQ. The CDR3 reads CASSRGTGVGNEQFF. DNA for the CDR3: TGCGCCAGCAGTAGAGGGACAGGGGTGGGCAATGAGCAGTTCTTC.

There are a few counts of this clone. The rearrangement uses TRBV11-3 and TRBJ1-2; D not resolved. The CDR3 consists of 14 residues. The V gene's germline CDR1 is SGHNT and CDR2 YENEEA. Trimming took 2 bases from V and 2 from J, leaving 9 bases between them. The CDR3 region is CASSLTAVNYGYTF. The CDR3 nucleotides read TGTGCCAGCAGCTTAACTGCCGTAAACTATGGCTACACCTTC.

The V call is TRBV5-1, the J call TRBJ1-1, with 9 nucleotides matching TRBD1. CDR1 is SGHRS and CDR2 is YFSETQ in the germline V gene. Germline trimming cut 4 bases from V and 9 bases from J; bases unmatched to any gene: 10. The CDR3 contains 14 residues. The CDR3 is CASSTTGGERQAFF. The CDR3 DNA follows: TGCGCCAGCAGCACCACAGGGGGCGAGCGCCAAGCTTTCTTT.

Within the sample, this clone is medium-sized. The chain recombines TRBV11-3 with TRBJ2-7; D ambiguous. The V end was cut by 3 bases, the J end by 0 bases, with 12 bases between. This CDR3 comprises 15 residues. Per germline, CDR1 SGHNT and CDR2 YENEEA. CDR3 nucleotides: TGTGCCAGCAGCTTTCTCAGCTCTCCCTCCTACGAGCAGTACTTC. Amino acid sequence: CASSFLSSPSYEQYF.

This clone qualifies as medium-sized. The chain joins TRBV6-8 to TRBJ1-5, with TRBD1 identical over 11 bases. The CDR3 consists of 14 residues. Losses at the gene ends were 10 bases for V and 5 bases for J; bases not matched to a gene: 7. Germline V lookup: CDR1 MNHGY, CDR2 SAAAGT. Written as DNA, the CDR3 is TGTGCCATCAGGGACAGGGGGTTTGATCAGCCCCAGCATTTT. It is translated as CAIRDRGFDQPQHF.

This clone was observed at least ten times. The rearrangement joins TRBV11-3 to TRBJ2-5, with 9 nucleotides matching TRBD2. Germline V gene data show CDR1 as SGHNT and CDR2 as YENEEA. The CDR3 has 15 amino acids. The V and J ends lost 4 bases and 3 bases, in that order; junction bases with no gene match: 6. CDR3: CASSSRPSGEETQYF. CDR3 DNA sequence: TGTGCCAGCAGCTCACGACCTAGCGGGGAAGAGACCCAGTACTTC.

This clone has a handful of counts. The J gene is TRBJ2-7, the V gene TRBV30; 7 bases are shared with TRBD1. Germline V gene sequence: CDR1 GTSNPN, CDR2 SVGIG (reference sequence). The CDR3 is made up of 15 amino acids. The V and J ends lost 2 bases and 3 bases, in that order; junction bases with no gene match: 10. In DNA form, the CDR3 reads TGTGCCTGGAGTCCACAGGGGAGCTTTGACTACGAGCAGTACTTC. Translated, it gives CAWSPQGSFDYEQYF.

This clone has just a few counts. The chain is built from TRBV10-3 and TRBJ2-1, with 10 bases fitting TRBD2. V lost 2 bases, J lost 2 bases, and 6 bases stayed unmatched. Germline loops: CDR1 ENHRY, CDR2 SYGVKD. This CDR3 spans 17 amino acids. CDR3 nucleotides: TGTGCCATCAGTGAGGGATTAGCGGGGGGCACCTACAATGAGCAGTTCTTC. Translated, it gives CAISEGLAGGTYNEQFF.

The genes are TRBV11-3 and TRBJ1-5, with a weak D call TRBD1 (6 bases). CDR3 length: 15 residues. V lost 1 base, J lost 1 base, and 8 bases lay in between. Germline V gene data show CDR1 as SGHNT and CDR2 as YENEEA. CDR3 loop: CASSLGTASNQPQHF. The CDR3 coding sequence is TGTGCCAGCAGCTTAGGGACAGCCAGCAATCAGCCCCAGCATTTT.

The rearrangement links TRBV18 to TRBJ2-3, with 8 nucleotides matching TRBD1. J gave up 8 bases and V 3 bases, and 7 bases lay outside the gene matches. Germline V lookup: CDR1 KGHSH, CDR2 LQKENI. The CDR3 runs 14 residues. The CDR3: CASSPGQGAVTQYF. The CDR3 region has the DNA TGTGCCAGCTCACCTGGGCAGGGGGCCGTTACGCAGTATTTT.

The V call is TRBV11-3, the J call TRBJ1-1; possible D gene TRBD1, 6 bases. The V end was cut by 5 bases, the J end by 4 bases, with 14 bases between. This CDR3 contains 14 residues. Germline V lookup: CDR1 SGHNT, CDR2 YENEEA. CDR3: CASSLTGQGTEAFF. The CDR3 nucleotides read TGTGCCAGCAGCCTGACAGGCCAGGGCACTGAAGCTTTCTTT.

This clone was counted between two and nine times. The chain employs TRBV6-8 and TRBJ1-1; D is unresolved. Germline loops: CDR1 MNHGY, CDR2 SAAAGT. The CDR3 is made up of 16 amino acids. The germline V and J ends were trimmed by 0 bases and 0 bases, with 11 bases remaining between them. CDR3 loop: CASSYSYNPMNTEAFF. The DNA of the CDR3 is TGTGCCAGCAGTTACTCGTACAACCCTATGAACACTGAAGCTTTCTTT.

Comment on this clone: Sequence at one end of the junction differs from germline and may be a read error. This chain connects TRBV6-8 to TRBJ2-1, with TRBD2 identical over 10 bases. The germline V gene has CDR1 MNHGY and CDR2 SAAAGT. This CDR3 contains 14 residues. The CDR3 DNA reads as TGTGCCATCAGTCCTAGCGGGGGAAGCAATGAGCAGTTCTTC. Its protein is CAISPSGGSNEQFF.

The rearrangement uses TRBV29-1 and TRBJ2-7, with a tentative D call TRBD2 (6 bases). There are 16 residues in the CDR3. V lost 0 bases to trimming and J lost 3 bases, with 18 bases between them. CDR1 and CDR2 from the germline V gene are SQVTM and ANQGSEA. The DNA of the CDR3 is TGCAGCGTTGAAGAAAGGAGGGGAGGCAGCCACTACGAGCAGTACTTC. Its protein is CSVEERRGGSHYEQYF.

In nucleotides, the CDR3 is TGTGCCAGCTCACCCCCCAGGCGCTTTGTTTTGAACACTGAAGCTTTCTTT. It is translated as CASSPPRRFVLNTEAFF. V and J are TRBV18 and TRBJ1-1, with D uncertain. Germline V gene data show CDR1 as KGHSH and CDR2 as LQKENI. Trimming took off 3 bases at V and 0 bases at J, with 17 bases between the two ends. The CDR3 runs 17 residues.